What follows are 27 T cell receptor beta chains derived from one specimen sequenced in a study of blood T cell repertoires in COVID-19. Some clones are missing from TCRdb's copy, which holds only in-frame ones; the method was immunoSEQ multiplex PCR. The sample has roughly 140,000 clones, around 87% seen once; the top ten hold under 7%. Sequenced sample: peripheral blood. All receptors come from a human donor in a cohort sampled during active COVID-19.

V gene TRBV28 combines with J gene TRBJ1-2; D call uncertain. Germline CDR1 is MDHEN and CDR2 is SYDVKM. The CDR3 is 12 residues long. V lost 6 bases to trimming and J lost 10 bases, with 15 bases between them. The CDR3 DNA sequence: TGTGCCAGCAGAGGCGGGCAGGACCTCTACACCTTC. Amino acid sequence: CASRGGQDLYTF.

This chain uses TRBV3-1 (or the pseudogene TRBV3-2) with TRBJ2-1; TRBD2 aligns across 13 bases. After removal of 2 bases from V and 5 bases from J, the junction contained 9 bases not matched to a gene. Germline CDR1 is LGHDT and CDR2 is YNNKEL (reference sequence). There are 18 residues in the CDR3. CDR3 loop: CASSQRPGLAGAHNEQFF. For the CDR3, the DNA is TGTGCCAGCAGCCAAAGGCCCGGACTAGCGGGGGCACACAATGAGCAGTTCTTC.

V is TRBV7-2 and J is TRBJ2-1; D is possibly TRBD1 (6 bases). Germline lookup yields CDR1 SGHTA and CDR2 FQGNSA. The V end lost 6 bases, the J end lost 4 bases, and 10 bases lay between the germline ends. The CDR3 sequence is 13 residues long. In nucleotides, the CDR3 is TGTGCCAGCAGTCGGGACAAATACAATGAGCAGTTCTTC. Translation gives CASSRDKYNEQFF.

The chain couples TRBV27 to TRBJ1-5; maybe TRBD1 (5 bases). Trimming shortened V by 10 bases and J by 1 base, and 14 bases separated the two germline ends. This CDR3 is built from 14 residues. Germline assignment: CDR1 MNHEY and CDR2 SMNVEV (reference sequence). CDR3 nucleotides: TGTGCCATCCTCAGGGAAGAGAGCAATCAGCCCCAGCATTTT. This translates into CAILREESNQPQHF.

This sequence joins TRBV7-9 and TRBJ1-1, with TRBD1 identical over 8 bases. V gave up 5 bases and J gave up 4 bases; unmatched junction bases: 3. CDR3 length: 13 residues. Germline V CDR1 and CDR2: SEHNR, FQNEAQ (reference sequence). The CDR3 DNA is TGTGCCAGCAGCGGGACAGGTCGCACTGAAGCTTTCTTT. Translated: CASSGTGRTEAFF.

The table lists this clone with many counts. DNA for the CDR3: TGTGCCAGCAGCCTCTCCCTAGCCCAAGAGACCCAGTACTTC. Protein product: CASSLSLAQETQYF. The chain has TRBV11-2 and TRBJ2-5; TRBD2 is a possible D gene (5 bases). Germline V gene data show CDR1 as SGHAT and CDR2 as FQNNGV. This CDR3 spans 14 amino acids. The V gene lost 5 bases and the J gene lost 1 base, with 11 bases spanning the gap.

This clone was detected once. The V gene is TRBV7-8, the J gene TRBJ2-1; 10 bases map to TRBD2. Germline loops: CDR1 SGHVS, CDR2 FQNEAQ. CDR3 length: 19 residues. V dropped 4 bases and J dropped 5; count of bases not matched to a gene: 17. The CDR3 spells CASSSLWRAGGQDHNEQFF. CDR3 bases: TGTGCCAGCAGCTCCCTTTGGCGAGCGGGGGGGCAAGATCACAATGAGCAGTTCTTC. Looking up the rest from reference TRBV7-8 and TRBJ2-1 gives the full variable domain: GAGVSQSPRYKVAKRGQDVALRCDPISGHVSLFWYQQALGQGPEFLTYFQNEAQLDKSGLPSDRFFAERPEGSVSTLKIQRTQQEDSAVYLCASSSLWRAGGQDHNEQFFGPGTRLTVL.

CDR3 bases: TGTGCCAGCAGTGGGACAGCCCCCTCTGGGGCCAACGTCCTGACTTTC. Amino acids: CASSGTAPSGANVLTF. This sequence joins TRBV2 and TRBJ2-6; weak D call: TRBD1 (6 bases). This CDR3 contains 16 residues. Trimming shortened V by 4 bases and J by 0 bases, and 10 bases separated the two germline ends. CDR1 and CDR2 from the germline V gene are SNHLY and FYNNEI.

The rearrangement links TRBV5-1 to TRBJ1-6, with 9 bases that match TRBD1. The CDR3 covers 14 residues. The germline gives CDR1 SGHRS, CDR2 YFSETQ. J gave up 9 bases and V 5 bases, and 6 bases lay outside the gene matches. This chain's CDR3 is CASSSDRGTSPLHF. For the CDR3, the DNA is TGCGCCAGCAGTTCGGACAGGGGAACTTCACCCCTCCACTTT. The full variable domain, with the rest looked up from reference TRBV5-1 and TRBJ1-6, is KAGVTQTPRYLIKTRGQQVTLSCSPISGHRSVSWYQQTPGQGLQFLFEYFSETQRNKGNFPGRFSGRQFSNSRSEMNVSTLELGDSALYLCASSSDRGTSPLHFGNGTRLTVT.

The V call is TRBV23-1, the J call TRBJ2-5, with a possible D match to TRBD1 (5 bases). TRBV23-1 is noted as an ORF with a role that remains uncertain. The V end lost 7 bases, the J end lost 5 bases, and 14 bases lay between the germline ends. This CDR3 is built from 13 residues. The CDR3 nucleotides are TGCGCCAGCACTCCGGACAAAGGGGAGACCCAGTACTTC. Translated, it gives CASTPDKGETQYF.

The chain recombines TRBV5-5 with TRBJ1-6; D may be TRBD1 (6 bases). CDR3 size: 15 residues. V shed 4 bases and J shed 8 bases, with 16 bases lying between them. Germline lookup yields CDR1 SGHKS and CDR2 YYEKEE (reference sequence). This CDR3 is CASSGVQGGYSPLHF. CDR3 sequence (DNA): TGTGCCAGCAGCGGCGTACAGGGAGGGTATTCACCCCTCCACTTT.

The V call is TRBV5-1, the J call TRBJ2-6; 7 bases line up with TRBD1. CDR3 length equals 15 residues. The germline V gene has CDR1 SGHRS and CDR2 YFSETQ. Unmatched junction bases numbered 4, after V lost 5 bases and J lost 2 bases. CDR3 residues: CASRLTGAGANVLTF. For the CDR3, the DNA is TGCGCCAGCAGACTTACAGGGGCTGGGGCCAACGTCCTGACTTTC.

This chain joins TRBV5-1 and TRBJ2-3; D perhaps matches TRBD2 (6 bases). V lost 4 bases and J 0 bases, leaving 18 bases between the germline ends. Germline V gene sequence: CDR1 SGHRS, CDR2 YFSETQ. The CDR3 runs 17 residues. The chain's CDR3 is CASSLSVRLASTDTQYF. DNA of the CDR3: TGCGCCAGCAGCCTTTCGGTTCGGCTAGCGAGCACAGATACGCAGTATTTT.

The rearrangement links TRBV7-2 to TRBJ2-1; 9 positions match TRBD2. The germline V gene encodes CDR1 SGHTA and CDR2 FQGNSA. The CDR3 spans 15 residues. Unmatched junction bases numbered 9, after V lost 2 bases and J lost 10 bases. The CDR3 region has the DNA TGTGCCAGCAGCTTAAGGCGGGGGGGCTTCCCGGAGCAGTTCTTC. Amino acid sequence: CASSLRRGGFPEQFF.

The V gene is TRBV27, the J gene TRBJ2-2; possibly TRBD1 for D (6 bases). The CDR3 sequence is 14 residues long. V lost 6 bases, J lost 4 bases, and 12 bases lay in between. From germline, CDR1 is MNHEY and CDR2 SMNVEV (reference sequence). The CDR3 DNA sequence: TGTGCCAGCAGAACAGGGTCGAGCACCGGGGAGCTGTTTTTT. This translates into CASRTGSSTGELFF.

Worth noting for this clone: This CDR3 is also generated by other DNA sequences in the sample. V and J are TRBV5-4 and TRBJ1-2; weak D call: TRBD1 (6 bases). This CDR3 contains 15 residues. Germline V gene data show CDR1 as SGHNT and CDR2 as YYREEE (reference sequence). With 0 bases removed from V and 7 bases from J, the gap between germline ends came to 16 bases. CDR3 nucleotides: TGTGCCAGCAGCTTGGGAGGGGGGGGCGCTAGTGGCTACACCTTC. This translates into CASSLGGGGASGYTF.

The chain employs TRBV28 and TRBJ1-1, with 10 bases that match TRBD1. The V segment lost 4 bases and the J segment 11 bases; nucleotides outside the gene matches: 10. Germline V gene data show CDR1 as MDHEN and CDR2 as SYDVKM. The length of the CDR3 is 14 residues. CDR3 bases: TGTGCCAGCAGTTCTTCTGACAGGGGGCTGGGTGCTTTCTTT. Translation: CASSSSDRGLGAFF.

This chain links TRBV19 with TRBJ2-3, with a tentative D call TRBD2 (6 bases). Per the germline V gene, CDR1 is LNHDA and CDR2 is SQIVND (reference sequence). The V and J ends lost 9 bases and 5 bases respectively, with 18 bases between them. The CDR3 loop spans 14 amino acids. CDR3 loop: CASSAGIGGDTQYF. The CDR3 region has the DNA TGTGCCAGCAGTGCGGGGATTGGTGGAGATACGCAGTATTTT.

The CDR3 DNA follows: TGTGCCAGCTTACCCCTGGGGCAGGGAGGGTTCCCAGATACGCAGTATTTT. It encodes CASLPLGQGGFPDTQYF. V is TRBV2 and J is TRBJ2-3; 7 bases fit TRBD2. CDR1 is SNHLY and CDR2 is FYNNEI in the germline V gene. The V and J ends lost 8 bases and 4 bases, in that order; junction bases with no gene match: 18. The CDR3 loop spans 17 amino acids.

The chain joins TRBV9 to TRBJ2-3; D might be TRBD2 (6 bases). Trimming shortened V by 4 bases and J by 4 bases, and 19 bases separated the two germline ends. The CDR3 consists of 16 residues. Per the germline V gene, CDR1 is SGDLS and CDR2 is YYNGEE. CDR3 protein: CASSLPPGRRADTQYF. DNA for the CDR3: TGTGCCAGCAGCTTACCGCCCGGGCGGAGGGCAGATACGCAGTATTTT.

This rearrangement joins TRBV30 to TRBJ1-5; 9 bases fit TRBD1. The CDR3 contains 14 residues. V lost 1 base to trimming and J lost 9 bases; unmatched junction nucleotides: 7. CDR1 GTSNPN and CDR2 SVGIG come from the germline V gene (reference sequence). Here the CDR3 reads CAWSETGGARPQHF. The CDR3 coding sequence is TGTGCCTGGAGTGAAACAGGGGGCGCCCGGCCCCAGCATTTT. Together with reference TRBV30 and TRBJ1-5, the CDR3 gives the full variable domain: SQTIHQWPATLVQPVGSPLSLECTVEGTSNPNLYWYRQAAGRGLQLLFYSVGIGQISSEVPQNLSASRPQDRQFILSSKKLLLSDSGFYLCAWSETGGARPQHFGDGTRLSIL.

V and J are TRBV7-9 and TRBJ1-1; TRBD1 matches 9 bases. The length of the CDR3 is 14 residues. Germline V gives CDR1 SEHNR, CDR2 FQNEAQ (reference sequence). V gave up 5 bases and J gave up 1 base; unmatched junction bases: 2. The CDR3 here is CASSLQGANTEAFF. The CDR3 region has the DNA TGTGCCAGCAGCCTACAGGGGGCGAACACTGAAGCTTTCTTT.

V is TRBV2 and J is TRBJ1-1; D possibly corresponds to TRBD1 (5 bases). The CDR3 has 14 amino acids. Per germline, CDR1 SNHLY and CDR2 FYNNEI. V shed 8 bases and J shed 5 bases, with 18 bases lying between them. CDR3 sequence reads: CASGGGSGWTEAFF. DNA of the CDR3: TGTGCCAGCGGGGGGGGATCGGGGTGGACTGAAGCTTTCTTT. The full variable domain, in which reference TRBV2 and TRBJ1-1 provide the parts outside the CDR3, is EPEVTQTPSHQVTQMGQEVILRCVPISNHLYFYWYRQILGQKVEFLVSFYNNEISEKSEIFDDQFSVERPDGSNFTLKIRSTKLEDSAMYFCASGGGSGWTEAFFGQGTRLTVV.

The DNA of the CDR3 is TGTGCCAGCAGTTTGACCCCCGTGGGGGGTCGGGAGCAGTACTTC. It specifies CASSLTPVGGREQYF. The rearrangement links TRBV28 to TRBJ2-7; maybe TRBD2 (6 bases). The CDR3 sequence is 15 residues long. Trimming stripped 3 bases from V and 7 bases from J, with 19 bases between. Germline-derived CDR1 and CDR2 are MDHEN and SYDVKM.

This clone was recorded only once. The J gene is TRBJ2-1, the V gene TRBV7-9; D is unresolved. CDR1 is SEHNR and CDR2 is FQNEAQ in the germline V gene (reference sequence). The CDR3 is 14 residues long. Trimming pared 5 bases from V and 5 bases from J, leaving 13 bases between. Written as DNA, the CDR3 is TGTGCCAGCAGCCCCAGAGGTCCAGACAATGAGCAGTTCTTC. Protein sequence: CASSPRGPDNEQFF.

The rearrangement uses TRBV4-1 and TRBJ1-1; D call uncertain. The CDR3 is made up of 16 amino acids. V gave up 0 bases and J gave up 1 base, with 12 bases separating them. Germline-derived CDR1 and CDR2 are MGHRA and YSYEKL. Here the CDR3 reads CASSQDGGSGNTEAFF. The DNA of the CDR3 is TGCGCCAGCAGCCAAGATGGCGGATCGGGGAACACTGAAGCTTTCTTT.

The chain combines TRBV7-9 with TRBJ2-2; 8 bases match TRBD2. CDR1 SEHNR and CDR2 FQNEAQ come from the germline V gene (reference sequence). The CDR3 has 16 residues. The V gene end was trimmed by 1 base and the J gene end by 8 bases; junction bases not matched to a gene: 9. CDR3 nucleotide sequence: TGTGCCAGCAGCTTAGGAACTAGCGGCCGCCAAGGGGAGCTGTTTTTT. Residues: CASSLGTSGRQGELFF.